The clone carrying this T cell receptor beta chain was detected only once. Antigen specificity is unknown. Having been cultured for roughly 11 days, the cells underwent CD4+ T cell isolation. Two-dose vaccination with either BNT162b2 or mRNA-1273 was given to the participants. The data were obtained in a study of vaccination effects on CD4 cells after COVID-19. Study background: Antigen-specific CD4+ T cells were expanded with viral peptide pools in the ViraFEST assay before sequencing. Every well got a few million PBMC, which were grown with about 9.2 IU/ml IL-2 and roughly 9.3 ug/ml peptides.

This CDR3 region has 14 residues. The germline V and J ends were trimmed by 0 bases and 11 bases, with 15 bases remaining between them. Germline V CDR1 and CDR2: SGHTA, FQGTGA. Clones were read by immunoSEQ multiplex PCR, and TCRdb kept only the in-frame ones, dropping some. The sample consists of around 66,000 clones, 70% to 85% of them appearing once. This TCR was recovered from a human donor who received a COVID-19 vaccine. This sample comprised CD4+ T cells from PBMCs cultured without peptide, obtained after COVID-19 vaccination. J is TRBJ2-3 and V is TRBV7-3; D call uncertain. In DNA form, the CDR3 reads TGTGCCAGCAGCTTAACCAGTCGGCAGCTATTGCAGTATTTT. Protein product: CASSLTSRQLLQYF.